The clone carrying this T cell receptor beta chain was observed once. This PCR relied on a set of 60 Vbeta primers and 13 Jbeta primers. The assay was immunoSEQ multiplex PCR, and TCRdb's table has in-frame clones only and misses some. The top ten clones hold 13% of a sample with fewer than 200,000 clones, 81% of them seen once. The data were obtained in a study of cytomegalovirus exposure and HLA in healthy donors. V dropped 2 bases and J dropped 7 bases, with 12 bases sitting between them. The CDR3 has 13 amino acids. The V gene's germline CDR1 is GTSNPN and CDR2 SVGIG (reference sequence). This chain uses TRBV30 with TRBJ1-5, with TRBD1 as a possible D gene (6 bases). The sequencing input was PBMCs. The receptor comes from a woman in her 50s in good health and CMV-seronegative. The DNA of the CDR3 is TGTGCCTGGAGTCCAACAGGGAGCCAGCCCCAGCATTTT. The encoded protein is CAWSPTGSQPQHF.